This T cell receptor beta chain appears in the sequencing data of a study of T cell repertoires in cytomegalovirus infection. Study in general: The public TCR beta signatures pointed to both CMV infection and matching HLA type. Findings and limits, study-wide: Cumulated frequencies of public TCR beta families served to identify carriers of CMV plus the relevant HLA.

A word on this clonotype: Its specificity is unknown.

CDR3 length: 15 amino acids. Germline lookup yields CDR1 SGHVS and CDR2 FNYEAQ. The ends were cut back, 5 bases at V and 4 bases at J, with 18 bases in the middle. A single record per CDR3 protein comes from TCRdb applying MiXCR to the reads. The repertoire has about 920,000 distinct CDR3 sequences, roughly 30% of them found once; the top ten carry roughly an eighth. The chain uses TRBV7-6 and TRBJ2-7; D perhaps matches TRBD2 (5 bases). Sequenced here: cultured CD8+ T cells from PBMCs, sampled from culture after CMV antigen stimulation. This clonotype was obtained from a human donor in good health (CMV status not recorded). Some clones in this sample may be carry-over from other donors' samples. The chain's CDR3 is CASSPPPPRAYEQYF. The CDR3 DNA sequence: TGTGCCAGCAGCCCTCCCCCCCCGCGGGCTTACGAGCAGTACTTC.